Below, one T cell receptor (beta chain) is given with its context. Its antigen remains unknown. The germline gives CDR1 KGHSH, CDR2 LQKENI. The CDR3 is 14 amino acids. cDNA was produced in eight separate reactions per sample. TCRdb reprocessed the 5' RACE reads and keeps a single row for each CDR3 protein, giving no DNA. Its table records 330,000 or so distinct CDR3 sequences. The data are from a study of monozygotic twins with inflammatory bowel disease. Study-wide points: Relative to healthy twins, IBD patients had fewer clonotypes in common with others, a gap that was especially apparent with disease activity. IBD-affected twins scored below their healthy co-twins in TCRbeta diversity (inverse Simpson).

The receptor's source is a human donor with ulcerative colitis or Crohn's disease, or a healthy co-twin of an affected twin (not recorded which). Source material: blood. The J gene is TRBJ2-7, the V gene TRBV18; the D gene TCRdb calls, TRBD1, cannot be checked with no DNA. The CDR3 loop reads CASSPGPGAYEQYF.